One sample yielded the 7 T cell receptor beta chains listed below, sequenced in a study of CD8+ T cells in alopecia areata. RNA extraction was followed by reverse transcription into cDNA, which acted as the sequencing template. TCRdb's copy holds only in-frame clones and misses some; the assay was immunoSEQ multiplex PCR. The sample holds roughly 150,000 clones, approximately 60% seen once. Material for sequencing was CD8+ T cells sorted from blood. Receptor source: a human donor in good health.

The CDR3 reads CASQAGTGGRYEQYF. As DNA, the CDR3 is TGTGCCAGCCAGGCGGGGACAGGGGGAAGGTACGAGCAGTACTTC. The rearrangement links TRBV19 to TRBJ2-5; the match to TRBD1 covers 11 bases. The DNA matches TRBJ2-7 better at its end, which makes the J call doubtful. CDR1 and CDR2 (germline): LNHDA, SQIVND (reference sequence). The CDR3 runs 15 residues.

This clone appeared a few times. The same CDR3 can be traced to other DNA sequences in this sample. This sequence joins TRBV29-1 and TRBJ2-7, with 11 bases identical to TRBD2. Germline V CDR1 and CDR2: SQVTM, ANQGSEA. Germline trimming cut 7 bases from V and 4 bases from J; bases unmatched to any gene: 0. The CDR3 has 11 amino acids. The CDR3 region has the DNA TGCAGCGGGACTAGCGGGTACGAGCAGTACTTC. Residues: CSGTSGYEQYF.

The chain links TRBV5-1 to TRBJ2-7; D remains ambiguous. V was pared by 3 bases and J by 7 bases, with 8 bases between. There are 11 residues in the CDR3. Germline-derived CDR1 and CDR2 are SGHRS and YFSETQ. The CDR3 protein is CASSSGGEQYF. The CDR3 DNA sequence: TGCGCCAGCAGCTCGGGTGGAGAGCAGTACTTC.

The V gene is TRBV6-1, the J gene TRBJ2-7; D is undetermined. The CDR3 covers 10 residues. Germline lookup yields CDR1 MNHNS and CDR2 SASEGT. The V end was cut by 8 bases, the J end by 3 bases, with 5 bases between. The CDR3, as DNA: TGTGCCAGCCAGGACTACGAGCAGTACTTC. It specifies CASQDYEQYF.

This chain joins TRBV15 and TRBJ2-7, with unresolved D. Germline loops: CDR1 LNHNV, CDR2 YYDKDF (reference sequence). The CDR3 runs 13 residues. The V end lost 0 bases, the J end lost 3 bases, and 6 bases lay between the germline ends. CDR3 sequence: CATSRDELYEQYF. As DNA, the CDR3 is TGTGCCACCAGCAGAGATGAGCTCTACGAGCAGTACTTC.

This sequence joins TRBV27 and TRBJ1-5, with no clear D. The V end was cut by 6 bases, the J end by 1 base, with 7 bases between. This CDR3 spans 13 amino acids. Germline V gene data show CDR1 as MNHEY and CDR2 as SMNVEV (reference sequence). Here the CDR3 DNA reads TGTGCCAGCAGCGGAGGGAGCAATCAGCCCCAGCATTTT. Residues: CASSGGSNQPQHF.

In its sample, this clone was seen once. The chain recombines TRBV15 with TRBJ2-3; TRBD2 agrees at 15 bases. CDR3 length: 17 amino acids. V dropped 5 bases and J dropped 0; count of bases not matched to a gene: 3. Germline V gene sequence: CDR1 LNHNV, CDR2 YYDKDF (reference sequence). The CDR3 DNA follows: TGTGCCACCAGCGGGGGGACTAGCGGGAGGAGCACAGATACGCAGTATTTT. It translates to CATSGGTSGRSTDTQYF. Using reference TRBV15 and TRBJ2-3 for the parts outside the CDR3, the full variable domain is DAMVIQNPRYQVTQFGKPVTLSCSQTLNHNVMYWYQQKSSQAPKLLFHYYDKDFNNEADTPDNFQSRRPNTSFCFLDIRSPGLGDTAMYLCATSGGTSGRSTDTQYFGPGTRLTVL.